This T cell receptor (beta chain) was profiled in a study of cytomegalovirus exposure and HLA in healthy donors. Study results and caveats: The dataset shows that most TCR sequences were rare, while some public TCRs occurred in many donors. According to a subsequent analysis, TCR clusters identified in the first cohort showed a tendency to co-occur across the 100 to 150 validation repertoires.

The protocol was immunoSEQ multiplex PCR, while the TCRdb copy is restricted to in-frame clones and leaves out a portion. The sample gives 55,000 to 75,000 clones, 80% to 95% of which show up once; roughly 5.3% is in the top ten. The germline gives CDR1 ENHRY, CDR2 SYGVKD. The trim removed 7 bases at V and 1 base at J, leaving 5 bases unmatched. The length of the CDR3 is 15 residues. About this clone: Antigen specificity is unknown.

The sequence came from a man aged 18 to 29 in good health and CMV-seropositive. Sequenced input: PBMCs. This chain connects TRBV10-3 to TRBJ2-2; TRBD2 agrees at 8 bases. The CDR3 region is CAITASGGNTGELFF. The DNA of the CDR3 is TGTGCCATCACAGCCAGCGGGGGGAACACCGGGGAGCTGTTTTTT.